This TCR beta chain was sequenced in a study of PD-L1 blockade in urothelial cancer. On the study more broadly: At 3 weeks after treatment start (second dose) and again at 6 weeks, blood was analyzed. Peripheral blood specimens exhibited a median yield of around 130,000 T cells.

A remark on this clone: Its specificity is not known.

Produced via immunoSEQ multiplex PCR; TCRdb's table is partial and in-frame only. This sample has 100,000 to 150,000 clones; 86% occur once, and the top ten carry 2.4%. Time point of the sample: peripheral blood 6 weeks after treatment start. V was trimmed by 10 bases and J by 0 bases, leaving 21 bases between them. In germline, CDR1 is ENHRY, CDR2 SYGVKD. The CDR3 is made up of 16 amino acids. Study observations and caveats: Pretreatment TCR clonality in blood under the median foretold superior survival.

The sequence was obtained from a man aged 50-59 years with urothelial cancer. The J gene is TRBJ1-2, the V gene TRBV10-3; D is unclear. The material sequenced was PBMCs, taken around atezolizumab (anti-PD-L1) treatment. CDR3 nucleotides: TGTGCCACGCAGGACGGACTAAACCCTTCTAACTATGGCTACACCTTC. It yields the protein CATQDGLNPSNYGYTF.